The 20 T cell receptor beta chains presented below share a single source sample, sequenced in a study of T cell changes during pregnancy in multiple sclerosis. Repertoires were generated with immunoSEQ multiplex PCR, while TCRdb's copy carries only in-frame clones and drops some. The sample holds some 110,000 clones; roughly nine tenths are singletons and the top ten take approximately 1.5%. Sample: peripheral blood, taken in the third trimester of pregnancy. These receptors came from a female donor with multiple sclerosis, enrolled in a pregnancy study.

The rearrangement links TRBV28 to TRBJ2-5, with D possibly being TRBD1 (7 bases). Trimming cost V 7 bases and J 2 bases, with 14 bases left between them. Looked up from germline, CDR1 is MDHEN and CDR2 is SYDVKM. The CDR3 covers 14 residues. The CDR3: CASNPTGTQETQYF. CDR3 DNA sequence: TGTGCCAGCAACCCGACAGGGACTCAAGAGACCCAGTACTTC.

The genes are TRBV19 and TRBJ2-3; no reliable D call. CDR3 size: 14 residues. Germline loops: CDR1 LNHDA, CDR2 SQIVND (reference sequence). The V and J ends lost 3 bases and 0 bases respectively, with 7 bases between them. The CDR3 DNA follows: TGTGCCAGTAGTATTCACTATAGCACAGATACGCAGTATTTT. It encodes CASSIHYSTDTQYF.

This clone occurred once. V and J are TRBV10-3 and TRBJ1-2; D possibly corresponds to TRBD1 (5 bases). V gave up 4 bases and J gave up 6 bases, with 12 bases separating them. Looked up from germline, CDR1 is ENHRY and CDR2 is SYGVKD. The CDR3 is 13 amino acids. The DNA for the CDR3 is TGTGCCATCAGTGTGCTTGGGGGGGATGGCTACACCTTC. Its translation: CAISVLGGDGYTF.

The chain has TRBV28 and TRBJ2-7, with TRBD1 matching over 8 bases. This CDR3 is 14 amino acids long. V dropped 7 bases and J dropped 1; count of bases not matched to a gene: 6. Germline V gives CDR1 MDHEN, CDR2 SYDVKM. DNA of the CDR3: TGTGCCAGCATACCGGGACAGGCGTCCTACGAGCAGTACTTC. It specifies CASIPGQASYEQYF.

This chain links TRBV2 with TRBJ2-5; 12 positions match TRBD1. This CDR3 spans 16 amino acids. Losses at the gene ends were 4 bases for V and 2 bases for J; bases not matched to a gene: 5. The germline V gene has CDR1 SNHLY and CDR2 FYNNEI. As DNA, the CDR3 is TGTGCCAGCAGTGTCCGGGACAGGGGGCAACAAGAGACCCAGTACTTC. Amino acids: CASSVRDRGQQETQYF.

This chain links TRBV6-1 with TRBJ1-1, with TRBD1 identical over 7 bases. V shed 4 bases, J shed 5 bases, and the junction held 7 bases outside the gene matches. CDR3 length: 14 amino acids. Germline V gene lookup returns CDR1 MNHNS and CDR2 SASEGT. Here the CDR3 DNA reads TGTGCCAGCAGTGTGACAGGGCATTGGACTGAAGCTTTCTTT. Protein sequence: CASSVTGHWTEAFF.

The chain carries TRBV5-4 and TRBJ1-1; perhaps TRBD1 as D (6 bases). CDR3 length equals 14 residues. Germline-derived CDR1 and CDR2 are SGHNT and YYREEE (reference sequence). Between the trimmed V and J ends, which lost 1 base and 0 bases, there was a span of 7 bases. CDR3 nucleotide sequence: TGTGCCAGCAGCTTGCAGGGGATGAACACTGAAGCTTTCTTT. It encodes CASSLQGMNTEAFF. Full variable domain (outside the CDR3, taken from reference TRBV5-4 and TRBJ1-1): ETGVTQSPTHLIKTRGQQVTLRCSSQSGHNTVSWYQQALGQGPQFIFQYYREEENGRGNFPPRFSGLQFPNYSSELNVNALELDDSALYLCASSLQGMNTEAFFGQGTRLTVV.

The chain couples TRBV13 to TRBJ2-3; TRBD2 matches at 12 bases. Germline CDR1 is PRHDT and CDR2 is FYEKMQ (reference sequence). This CDR3 has 17 amino acids. With 1 base clipped from V and 4 bases from J, the junction kept 6 bases outside the gene matches. For the CDR3, the DNA is TGTGCCAGCAGCTTAGTGGGACTAGCGGGTATCGCAGATACGCAGTATTTT. Protein product: CASSLVGLAGIADTQYF.

V is TRBV7-9 and J is TRBJ1-4, with TRBD1 as a possible D gene (5 bases). Germline CDR1 SEHNR, CDR2 FQNEAQ (reference sequence). This CDR3 is built from 14 residues. The V end was cut by 7 bases, the J end by 1 base, with 10 bases between. This chain's CDR3 is CASTLTETNEKLFF. For the CDR3, the DNA is TGTGCCAGCACCTTGACAGAAACTAATGAAAAACTGTTTTTT.

The chain employs TRBV4-2 and TRBJ1-4; the match to TRBD1 covers 9 bases. The CDR3 covers 15 residues. In germline, CDR1 is LGHNA, CDR2 YNFKEQ. The V and J ends lost 3 bases and 6 bases, in that order; junction bases with no gene match: 5. CDR3 residues: CASSHGRTGDEKLFF. CDR3 nucleotides: TGTGCCAGCAGCCACGGACGGACAGGGGATGAAAAACTGTTTTTT.

This clone appeared a few times. This chain uses TRBV28 with TRBJ1-2; perhaps TRBD1 as D (5 bases). Germline V gene data show CDR1 as MDHEN and CDR2 as SYDVKM. The CDR3 is made up of 14 amino acids. V lost 4 bases and J lost 0, with 9 bases in between. The CDR3 coding sequence is TGTGCCAGCAGTTCAGGGTCAGCTAACTATGGCTACACCTTC. Its protein is CASSSGSANYGYTF.

The CDR3 here is CASSLYGTETNSPLHF. The CDR3 DNA reads as TGTGCCAGCAGTTTATATGGGACAGAAACCAATTCACCCCTCCACTTT. The rearrangement links TRBV28 to TRBJ1-6, with 7 bases fitting TRBD1. The V segment lost 1 base and the J segment 7 bases; nucleotides outside the gene matches: 7. The CDR3 runs to 16 residues. In germline, CDR1 is MDHEN, CDR2 SYDVKM.

The CDR3: CASRMSSGWDNEQFF. CDR3 DNA sequence: TGTGCCAGCAGGATGTCTAGCGGGTGGGACAATGAGCAGTTCTTC. This chain connects TRBV6-1 to TRBJ2-1, with TRBD2 identical over 8 bases. Germline loops: CDR1 MNHNS, CDR2 SASEGT. The CDR3 has 15 residues. V dropped 6 bases and J dropped 5; count of bases not matched to a gene: 9.

The V gene is TRBV7-3, the J gene TRBJ1-2; the D gene is possibly TRBD1 (6 bases). Trimming removed 5 bases from V and 8 bases from J, with 18 bases in between. The germline gives CDR1 SGHTA, CDR2 FQGTGA. The CDR3 runs to 14 residues. The DNA for the CDR3 is TGTGCCAGCAGCCCCGTAGGGGGGGGAGAGGGCTACACCTTC. It codes for CASSPVGGGEGYTF.

The rearrangement joins TRBV9 to TRBJ1-2; no definite D call. The V and J ends lost 4 bases and 12 bases respectively, with 19 bases between them. Germline V gene data show CDR1 as SGDLS and CDR2 as YYNGEE. The CDR3 is 13 residues long. The CDR3 nucleotides read TGTGCCAGCAGCCCCCCGGAAGACACTTCTCACACCTTC. Translated, it gives CASSPPEDTSHTF.

This chain links TRBV30 with TRBJ1-1, with 7 positions matching TRBD1. CDR1 GTSNPN and CDR2 SVGIG come from the germline V gene (reference sequence). Trimming at V came to 1 base and at J to 5 bases, leaving 4 bases not matched to a gene. CDR3 length equals 13 residues. CDR3 in amino acids: CAWSETGDTEAFF. The CDR3 DNA reads TGTGCCTGGAGTGAAACAGGGGATACTGAAGCTTTCTTT.

This chain links TRBV10-3 with TRBJ1-5; D perhaps matches TRBD1 (5 bases). Looked up from germline, CDR1 is ENHRY and CDR2 is SYGVKD. Trimming cost V 8 bases and J 4 bases, with 12 bases left between them. The CDR3 is made up of 13 amino acids. CDR3: CAISQEKNQPQHF. The CDR3 coding sequence is TGTGCCATCTCACAGGAGAAAAATCAGCCCCAGCATTTT.

The chain employs TRBV2 and TRBJ2-7; weak D call: TRBD2 (5 bases). The CDR3 consists of 11 residues. Germline-derived CDR1 and CDR2 are SNHLY and FYNNEI. Trimming took off 6 bases at V and 5 bases at J, with 8 bases between the two ends. Here the CDR3 DNA reads TGTGCCAGCAGAAGAGGGAACGAGCAGTACTTC. It specifies CASRRGNEQYF.

CDR3 in DNA: TGTGCCAGCAGCTTAATCACAGAAAACACTGAAGCTTTCTTT. Its protein is CASSLITENTEAFF. The V call is TRBV7-7, the J call TRBJ1-1; D gene unclear. Germline loops: CDR1 SSHAT, CDR2 FNYEAQ (reference sequence). The CDR3 length is 14 residues. Trimming took off 2 bases at V and 2 bases at J, with 9 bases between the two ends.

V usage is TRBV10-3 and J usage is TRBJ1-1, with a tentative D call TRBD1 (5 bases). The CDR3 is made up of 13 amino acids. V gave up 7 bases and J gave up 1 base, with 10 bases separating them. CDR1 and CDR2 (germline): ENHRY, SYGVKD. This CDR3 is CAITQGKNTEAFF. CDR3 sequence (DNA): TGTGCCATCACCCAGGGAAAGAACACTGAAGCTTTCTTT.